This entry concerns a single TCR beta chain. The antigen is unknown. These data originate in a study of graft-versus-host responses after intestinal transplantation. Study details: Isolated intestinal, liver-intestinal, or multivisceral transplants had been given to the recipients. Once they had received anti-thymocyte globulin induction, all recipients took tacrolimus and steroids for approximately 3 years.

Measured with immunoSEQ multiplex PCR; TCRdb has only the in-frame clones, and not every one. The sample includes 85,000 to 90,000 clones, around 93% seen only once; the top ten take less than 0.45%. Study-level points and caveats: HvG clone declines early post-transplant were associated with peak circulating GvH levels.

Trimming left V 0 bases short and J 5 bases short, with 13 bases between. This CDR3 region has 15 residues. CDR1 MNHEY and CDR2 SVGAGI come from the germline V gene. The chain uses TRBV6-5 and TRBJ1-2; a weak D match, TRBD1 (6 bases). The sequenced sample was unstimulated CD4+ T cells sorted from spleen or lymph node cells, obtained before transplant. This TCR derives from a human donor who was the organ donor for an intestinal transplant. The DNA for the CDR3 is TGTGCCAGCAGTTACTCGTCGGGGGGCGCATATGGCTACACCTTC. Amino acid sequence: CASSYSSGGAYGYTF.